The T cell receptor beta chain under discussion was sequenced for a study of T cells after posttransplantation cyclophosphamide. Whole-study results and caveats: TRB clonality was highly associated with recipient CMV seropositivity and reactivation. Donor-recipient repertoire similarity was low at 1-2 months, rising over year one. TRB overlap between skin or GI tissue T cells and blood was limited.

This clone was seen at least ten times. Its antigen is unknown. On the day of bone marrow donation, the related graft donor provided peripheral blood. In germline, CDR1 is MNHEY, CDR2 SMNVEV (reference sequence). This CDR3 has 14 amino acids. Trimming took off 4 bases at V and 4 bases at J, with 14 bases between the two ends. Sequencing was performed with immunoSEQ multiplex PCR; in TCRdb, only in-frame clones are kept and a portion is missing. The sample yields tens of thousands of clones, without any singletons. The TCR originated in a middle-aged man in good health, CMV-negative, and a related stem cell transplant donor. Sequencing used PBMCs. This chain uses TRBV27 with TRBJ2-7, with a weak D call TRBD1 (5 bases). Here the CDR3 reads CASSSFRVSYEQYF. In nucleotides, the CDR3 is TGTGCCAGCAGTTCGTTCAGGGTTAGTTACGAGCAGTACTTC.